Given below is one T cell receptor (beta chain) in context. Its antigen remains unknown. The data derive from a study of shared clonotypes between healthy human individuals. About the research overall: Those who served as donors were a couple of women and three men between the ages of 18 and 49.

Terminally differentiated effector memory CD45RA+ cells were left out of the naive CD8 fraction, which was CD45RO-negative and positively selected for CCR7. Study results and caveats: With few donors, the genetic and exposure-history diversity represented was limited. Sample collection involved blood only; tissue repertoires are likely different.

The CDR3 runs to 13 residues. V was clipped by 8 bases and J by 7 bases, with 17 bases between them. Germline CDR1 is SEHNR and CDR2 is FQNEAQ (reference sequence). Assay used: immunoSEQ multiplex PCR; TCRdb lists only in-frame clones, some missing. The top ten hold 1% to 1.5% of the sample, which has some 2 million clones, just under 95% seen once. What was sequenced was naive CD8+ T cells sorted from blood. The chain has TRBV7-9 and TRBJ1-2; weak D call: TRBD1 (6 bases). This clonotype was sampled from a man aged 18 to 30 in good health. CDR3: CASQSPGAVGYTF. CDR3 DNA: TGTGCCAGCCAAAGCCCGGGGGCGGTTGGCTACACCTTC.